This TCR beta chain came from a study of blood T cell repertoires in COVID-19. J gave up 4 bases and V 4 bases, and 7 bases lay outside the gene matches. The V gene's germline CDR1 is SGHNT and CDR2 YYREEE (reference sequence). CDR3 length: 14 amino acids. Assay: immunoSEQ multiplex PCR; the TCRdb copy retains only in-frame clones and omits some. The table lists more than 300,000 clones, around 87% of them singletons. Sequencing input: PBMCs or T cells enriched from blood (not recorded which). The clonotype was recovered from a man in his forties or fifties in a cohort exposed to, infected with or recovered from COVID-19 (not recorded which). The chain is built from TRBV5-4 and TRBJ1-2; 7 bases are shared with TRBD1. The CDR3: CASSNRDSLYGYTF. CDR3 bases: TGTGCCAGCAGCAACCGGGACAGTCTCTATGGCTACACCTTC.